These 4 T cell receptor beta chains came from one sample sequenced in a study of vaccination and CD4 T cells after COVID-19. Their antigen targets remain unknown. The treatment denotes: approximately nine-day PBMC culture with coronavirus spike peptide pools or control peptides (ViraFEST assay). Sequencing of the DNA from cultured CD4+ T cells was carried out with the Oncomine TCR Beta short-read assay. TCRdb passed the PCR reads through MiXCR, listing each CDR3 protein once. Here the sample spans more than 10,000 distinct CDR3 sequences, more than 45% being singletons. Sequencing used CD4+ T cells from blood, cultured in vitro. The receptors here all came from a human donor who had recovered from COVID-19.

V usage is TRBV19 and J usage is TRBJ2-3; D is ambiguous. The V end was cut by 3 bases, the J end by 5 bases, with 9 bases between. The germline V gene has CDR1 LNHDA and CDR2 SQIVND (reference sequence). The CDR3 has 13 amino acids. The CDR3 reads CASSISRQDTQYF. Written as DNA, the CDR3 is TGTGCCAGTAGTATTAGTAGGCAAGATACGCAGTATTTT.

This chain joins TRBV7-3 and TRBJ2-6; TRBD2 matches at 7 bases. The CDR3 consists of 16 residues. Germline V gene sequence: CDR1 SGHTA, CDR2 FQGTGA. The junction had 3 bases not matched to a gene; V was cut back by 2 bases and J by 2 bases. This CDR3 reads CASSLSAGAGANVLTF. The DNA for the CDR3 is TGTGCCAGCAGCTTATCGGCGGGAGCTGGGGCCAACGTCCTGACTTTC.

CDR3 amino acids: CASSLYWDEQFF. The CDR3 nucleotides read TGTGCCAGTAGCCTTTATTGGGATGAGCAGTTCTTC. V usage is TRBV19 and J usage is TRBJ2-1; D unresolved. The V and J ends lost 6 bases and 8 bases respectively, with 11 bases between them. The CDR3 covers 12 residues. Germline V gene sequence: CDR1 LNHDA, CDR2 SQIVND (reference sequence).

The CDR3 coding sequence is TGTGCCAGCACCAAAACAAACACTGAAGCTTTCTTT. Its translation is CASTKTNTEAFF. The rearrangement uses TRBV2 and TRBJ1-1; unclear D gene. Trimming took off 7 bases at V and 2 bases at J, with 8 bases between the two ends. The CDR3 totals 12 residues. CDR1 is SNHLY and CDR2 is FYNNEI in the germline V gene.